This T cell receptor (beta chain) is drawn from a study of neurological immune-mediated disorders. Synthesis of cDNA was accomplished via 5'RACE employing 10-nucleotide random UMIs. The output of every sequencing run exceeded 190 million TCR-beta sequences, derived from 15-18 subjects. A single record per CDR3 protein comes from TCRdb applying MiXCR to the 5' RACE reads. The repertoire includes under 50,000 distinct CDR3 sequences, approximately 10% of them detected once, and about 3.9% sits in the top ten. This clonotype has a count of ten or more. The TCR comes from a woman aged 25 to 45 with HTLV-1-associated myelopathy (HAM/TSP). The sample comprised CD4+ T cells from blood.

For the CDR3, the DNA is TGCAGTGCTGGGACCGGGACAGGGGTTTACGAGCAGTACTTC. This codes for CSAGTGTGVYEQYF. The chain has TRBV20-1 and TRBJ2-7; TRBD1 matches at 10 bases. The CDR3 length is 14 residues. Trimming cost V 5 bases and J 4 bases; bases outside gene matches: 8. The V gene's germline CDR1 is DFQATT and CDR2 SNEGSKA (reference sequence).